This T cell receptor (beta chain) is from a study of blood T cell repertoires in COVID-19. Germline lookup yields CDR1 LGHNT and CDR2 FRNRAP. The CDR3 is 16 residues long. V was clipped by 5 bases and J by 2 bases, with 16 bases between them. This table comes from immunoSEQ multiplex PCR, and its TCRdb copy is limited to in-frame clones, with some not included. The repertoire holds about 170,000 clones, with about 83% as singletons. This chain uses TRBV12-5 with TRBJ2-1; maybe TRBD1 (5 bases). Input material: peripheral blood. The clonotype originates from a woman of 80 years or more with acute or convalescent COVID-19. The CDR3 DNA follows: TGTGCTAGTGGTATCTCAGGGCGTCTTACCTACAATGAGCAGTTCTTC. Translation: CASGISGRLTYNEQFF.